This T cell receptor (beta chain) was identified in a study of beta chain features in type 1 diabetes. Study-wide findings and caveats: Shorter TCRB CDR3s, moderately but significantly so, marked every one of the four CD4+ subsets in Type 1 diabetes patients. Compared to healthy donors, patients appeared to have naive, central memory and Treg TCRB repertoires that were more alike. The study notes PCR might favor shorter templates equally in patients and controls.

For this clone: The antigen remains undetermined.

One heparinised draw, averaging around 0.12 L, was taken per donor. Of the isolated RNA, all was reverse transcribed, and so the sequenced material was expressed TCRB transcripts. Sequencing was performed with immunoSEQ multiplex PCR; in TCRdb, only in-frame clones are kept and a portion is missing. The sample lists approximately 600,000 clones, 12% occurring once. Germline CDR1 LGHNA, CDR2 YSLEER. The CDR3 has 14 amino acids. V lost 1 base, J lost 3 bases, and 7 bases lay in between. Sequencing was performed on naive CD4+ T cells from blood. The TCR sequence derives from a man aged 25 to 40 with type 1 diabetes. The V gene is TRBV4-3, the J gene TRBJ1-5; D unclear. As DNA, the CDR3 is TGCGCCAGCAGCCAAGTGACTACCAATCAGCCCCAGCATTTT. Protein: CASSQVTTNQPQHF.